This T cell receptor beta chain was sequenced for a study of T cell changes during pregnancy in multiple sclerosis. V lost 0 bases and J lost 6, with 11 bases in between. The CDR3 covers 13 residues. Germline values: CDR1 GTSNPN, CDR2 SVGIG (reference sequence). Only in-frame clones appear in the TCRdb table, and some are missing; sequencing was by immunoSEQ multiplex PCR. The data hold approximately 100,000 clones, with approximately 93% observed a single time. J is TRBJ1-1 and V is TRBV30; TRBD1 is a possible D gene (6 bases). The material was peripheral blood, obtained after pregnancy. The clonotype comes from a female donor with multiple sclerosis, enrolled in a pregnancy study. The chain's CDR3 is CAWSVTWGPEAFF. CDR3 in DNA: TGTGCCTGGAGTGTAACGTGGGGGCCTGAAGCTTTCTTT.